Following are 18 T cell receptor beta chains from one sample sequenced in a study of chemoradiotherapy in HPV16-positive cancers. Sequencing was performed with immunoSEQ multiplex PCR; in TCRdb, only in-frame clones are kept and a portion is missing. There are some 1,800 clones in the sample; around 83% occur only once, and under 7% lies in the top ten. The material sequenced was tumor tissue, taken from a patient who underwent chemoradiotherapy. These receptors came from a human donor with HPV-associated anogenital cancer.

The chain combines TRBV5-1 with TRBJ1-2; D unclear. Germline V gene data show CDR1 as SGHRS and CDR2 as YFSETQ. The V end lost 2 bases, the J end lost 0 bases, and 20 bases lay between the germline ends. The CDR3 sequence is 18 residues long. The CDR3 DNA is TGCGCCAGCAGCTTAGGTTTTGGAGGGTCGACTACTAACTATGGCTACACCTTC. Translated, it gives CASSLGFGGSTTNYGYTF.

Sample share makes this clone large (0.1 to 1%). The V and J genes are TRBV5-4 and TRBJ1-3; the match to TRBD1 covers 7 bases. J gave up 0 bases and V 1 base, and 1 base lay outside the gene matches. Germline CDR1 SGHNT, CDR2 YYREEE (reference sequence). There are 15 residues in the CDR3. CDR3 DNA: TGTGCCAGCAGCTTGCAGGGGGACTCTGGAAACACCATATATTTT. This sequence encodes CASSLQGDSGNTIYF.

The rearrangement uses TRBV30 and TRBJ1-5; 9 bases fit TRBD1. The CDR3 totals 13 residues. Germline CDR1 reads GTSNPN; CDR2 reads SVGIG (reference sequence). The V segment lost 0 bases and the J segment 6 bases; nucleotides outside the gene matches: 0. The CDR3: CAWSVQGAQPQHF. For the CDR3, the DNA is TGTGCCTGGAGTGTACAGGGGGCTCAGCCCCAGCATTTT.

The CDR3 nucleotides read TGTGCCAGCAGTCTCTCCCGGGGGTTCGCTAATGAAAAACTGTTTTTT. It specifies CASSLSRGFANEKLFF. The chain recombines TRBV28 with TRBJ1-4, with a possible D match to TRBD1 (5 bases). Germline V gives CDR1 MDHEN, CDR2 SYDVKM. CDR3 size: 16 residues. The V and J ends lost 5 bases and 3 bases respectively, with 16 bases between them.

The chain employs TRBV28 and TRBJ2-1, with 7 bases that match TRBD2. V lost 6 bases to trimming and J lost 1 base; unmatched junction nucleotides: 6. The CDR3 length is 15 residues. Germline V lookup: CDR1 MDHEN, CDR2 SYDVKM. The CDR3: CASRIAGESYNEQFF. CDR3 coding DNA: TGTGCCAGCAGAATAGCGGGTGAGTCCTACAATGAGCAGTTCTTC.

This clone appeared once. The V gene is TRBV5-6, the J gene TRBJ1-4; possible D gene TRBD1, 5 bases. CDR1 and CDR2 (germline): SGHDT, YYEEEE. CDR3 length: 15 residues. Trimming took off 2 bases at V and 4 bases at J, with 12 bases between the two ends. CDR3 sequence (DNA): TGTGCCAGCAGCTTTGGTGAGAGGGGTAATGAAAAACTGTTTTTT. Its translation: CASSFGERGNEKLFF.

This chain joins TRBV19 and TRBJ2-2; 8 positions agree with TRBD2. Germline CDR1 reads LNHDA; CDR2 reads SQIVND (reference sequence). The CDR3 loop spans 15 amino acids. V lost 10 bases to trimming and J lost 3 bases; unmatched junction nucleotides: 10. CDR3 nucleotide sequence: TGTGCCACCGAAGCGGGGGTCTCATACACCGGGGAGCTGTTTTTT. Translating it yields CATEAGVSYTGELFF. Filled out from reference TRBV19 and TRBJ2-2, the complete variable domain reads DGGITQSPKYLFRKEGQNVTLSCEQNLNHDAMYWYRQDPGQGLRLIYYSQIVNDFQKGDIAEGYSVSREKKESFPLTVTSAQKNPTAFYLCATEAGVSYTGELFFGEGSRLTVL.

The CDR3 sequence is CSARTSGGLTGELFF. Here the CDR3 DNA reads TGCAGCGCCCGGACTAGCGGGGGGCTGACCGGGGAGCTGTTTTTT. The rearrangement uses TRBV29-1 and TRBJ2-2; TRBD2 matches at 14 bases. This CDR3 is built from 15 residues. Germline lookup yields CDR1 SQVTM and CDR2 ANQGSEA. J gave up 5 bases and V 7 bases, and 6 bases lay outside the gene matches.

Here the CDR3 DNA reads TGTGCCAGCAGCTTGTTTCAGTCCCAAGAGACCCAGTACTTC. Its translation is CASSLFQSQETQYF. This chain connects TRBV5-8 to TRBJ2-5; D remains ambiguous. Germline lookup yields CDR1 SGHTS and CDR2 YDEGEE. CDR3 length: 14 residues. Trimming took off 1 base at V and 1 base at J, with 8 bases between the two ends.

The chain joins TRBV5-4 to TRBJ2-2; D is unresolved. CDR1 is SGHNT and CDR2 is YYREEE in the germline V gene (reference sequence). The CDR3 covers 16 residues. The V and J ends lost 0 bases and 7 bases respectively, with 16 bases between them. The DNA of the CDR3 is TGTGCCAGCAGCTTGGCTATGGTGGGCACCATCGGGGAGCTGTTTTTT. Protein product: CASSLAMVGTIGELFF.

The rearrangement joins TRBV27 to TRBJ1-5; D unclear. V lost 1 base to trimming and J lost 1 base, with 11 bases between them. CDR3 length: 16 amino acids. CDR1 and CDR2 (germline): MNHEY, SMNVEV (reference sequence). This CDR3 is CASSLFSDPSNQPQHF. CDR3 nucleotides: TGTGCCAGCAGTTTATTCTCCGACCCAAGCAATCAGCCCCAGCATTTT.

The J gene is TRBJ1-6, the V gene TRBV7-2, with TRBD1 identical over 10 bases. V gave up 5 bases and J gave up 5 bases; unmatched junction bases: 6. Per germline, CDR1 SGHTA and CDR2 FQGNSA. This CDR3 region has 16 residues. CDR3 in amino acids: CASSVGTGANNSPLHF. As DNA, the CDR3 is TGTGCCAGCAGCGTCGGGACAGGGGCGAATAATTCACCCCTCCACTTT.

The chain uses TRBV4-3 and TRBJ2-7, with D unclear. Between the trimmed V and J ends, which lost 0 bases and 3 bases, there was a span of 9 bases. CDR3 length: 14 amino acids. Germline V gene data show CDR1 as LGHNA and CDR2 as YSLEER. The CDR3 sequence: CASSQDWSNYEQYF. The CDR3 coding sequence is TGCGCCAGCAGCCAAGATTGGAGTAACTACGAGCAGTACTTC.

This chain connects TRBV15 to TRBJ1-1; D is perhaps TRBD1 (5 bases). Germline CDR1 reads LNHNV; CDR2 reads YYDKDF (reference sequence). There are 14 residues in the CDR3. V was pared by 4 bases and J by 4 bases, with 13 bases between. CDR3 region: CATSTRVSGTEAFF. The CDR3 DNA is TGTGCCACCAGCACCAGGGTGTCAGGCACTGAAGCTTTCTTT. Full variable domain (missing parts from reference TRBV15 and TRBJ1-1): DAMVIQNPRYQVTQFGKPVTLSCSQTLNHNVMYWYQQKSSQAPKLLFHYYDKDFNNEADTPDNFQSRRPNTSFCFLDIRSPGLGDTAMYLCATSTRVSGTEAFFGQGTRLTVV.

The J gene is TRBJ2-3, the V gene TRBV6-4; 12 bases align to TRBD2. Looked up from germline, CDR1 is MRHNA and CDR2 is SNTAGT. V lost 6 bases, J lost 2 bases, and 3 bases stayed unmatched. The CDR3 is 15 residues long. As DNA, the CDR3 is TGTGCCAGCAGAGGACTAGCGGGGACCACAGATACGCAGTATTTT. Translated, it gives CASRGLAGTTDTQYF.

The gene calls are TRBV7-3 and TRBJ2-3; a possible D gene is TRBD2 (6 bases). Germline V lookup: CDR1 SGHTA, CDR2 FQGTGA. CDR3 size: 14 residues. V lost 2 bases, J lost 0 bases, and 6 bases lay in between. The CDR3 reads CASSLGTSTDTQYF. Written as DNA, the CDR3 is TGTGCCAGCAGCTTAGGGACTAGCACAGATACGCAGTATTTT. The full variable domain, completed using reference TRBV7-3 and TRBJ2-3, is GAGVSQTPSNKVTEKGKYVELRCDPISGHTALYWYRQSLGQGPEFLIYFQGTGAADDSGLPNDRFFAVRPEGSVSTLKIQRTERGDSAVYLCASSLGTSTDTQYFGPGTRLTVL.

The J gene is TRBJ1-2, the V gene TRBV10-3; D gene ambiguous. V was trimmed by 2 bases and J by 4 bases, leaving 14 bases between them. From germline, CDR1 is ENHRY and CDR2 SYGVKD. The CDR3 has 15 residues. The CDR3 DNA reads TGTGCCATCAGTGAGGCAGCGTTTTTCCCCTATGGCTACACCTTC. Translating gives CAISEAAFFPYGYTF.

The genes are TRBV6-5 and TRBJ1-4, with D perhaps TRBD1 (5 bases). The CDR3 has 15 amino acids. Germline V gene lookup returns CDR1 MNHEY and CDR2 SVGAGI. V was trimmed by 0 bases and J by 4 bases, leaving 9 bases between them. CDR3 in DNA: TGTGCCAGCAGTTACTCGGGGCAGATTAATGAAAAACTGTTTTTT. Translation: CASSYSGQINEKLFF.